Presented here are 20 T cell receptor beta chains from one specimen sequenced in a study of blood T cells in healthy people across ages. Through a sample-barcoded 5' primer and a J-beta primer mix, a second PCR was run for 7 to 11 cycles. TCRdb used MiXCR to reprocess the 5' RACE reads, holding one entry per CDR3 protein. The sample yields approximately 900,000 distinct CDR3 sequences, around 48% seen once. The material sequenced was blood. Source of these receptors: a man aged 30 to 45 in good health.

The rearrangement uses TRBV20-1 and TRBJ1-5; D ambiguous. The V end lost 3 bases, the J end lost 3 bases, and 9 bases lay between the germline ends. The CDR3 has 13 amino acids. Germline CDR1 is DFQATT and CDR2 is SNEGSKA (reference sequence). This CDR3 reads CSASWAVNQPQHF. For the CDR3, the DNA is TGCAGTGCTAGTTGGGCAGTCAATCAGCCCCAGCATTTT.

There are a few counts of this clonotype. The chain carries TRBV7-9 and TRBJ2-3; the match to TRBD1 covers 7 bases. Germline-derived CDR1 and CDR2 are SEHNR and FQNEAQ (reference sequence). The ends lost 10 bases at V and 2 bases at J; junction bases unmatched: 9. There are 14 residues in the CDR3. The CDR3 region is CAMPTGTVTDTQYF. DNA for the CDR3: TGTGCCATGCCTACCGGGACAGTCACAGATACGCAGTATTTT.

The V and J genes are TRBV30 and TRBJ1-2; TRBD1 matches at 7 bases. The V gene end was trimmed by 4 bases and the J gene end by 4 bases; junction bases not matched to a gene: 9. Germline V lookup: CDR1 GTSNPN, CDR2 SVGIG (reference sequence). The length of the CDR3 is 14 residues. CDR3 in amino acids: CAWNTQGPAYGYTF. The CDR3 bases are TGTGCCTGGAACACACAGGGGCCGGCCTATGGCTACACCTTC.

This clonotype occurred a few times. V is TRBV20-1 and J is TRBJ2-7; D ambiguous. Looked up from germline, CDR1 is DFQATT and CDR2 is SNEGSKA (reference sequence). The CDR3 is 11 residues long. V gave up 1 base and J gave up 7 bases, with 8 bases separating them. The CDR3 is CSARAGQEQYF. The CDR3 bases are TGCAGTGCTAGAGCAGGCCAGGAGCAGTACTTC.

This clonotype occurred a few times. The CDR3 here is CASSEFGRGSEQFF. CDR3 DNA: TGTGCCAGCAGTGAATTCGGCCGGGGGAGTGAGCAGTTCTTC. V usage is TRBV2 and J usage is TRBJ2-1, with a weak D call TRBD2 (6 bases). The CDR3 extends over 14 amino acids. Germline assignment: CDR1 SNHLY and CDR2 FYNNEI. The V gene lost 2 bases and the J gene lost 9 bases, with 14 bases spanning the gap.

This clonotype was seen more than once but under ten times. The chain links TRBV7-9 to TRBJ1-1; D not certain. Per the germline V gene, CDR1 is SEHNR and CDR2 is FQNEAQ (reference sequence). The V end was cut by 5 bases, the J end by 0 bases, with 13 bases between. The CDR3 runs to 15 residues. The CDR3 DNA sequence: TGTGCCAGCAGCCAAGACACCTTGGTGAACACTGAAGCTTTCTTT. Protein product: CASSQDTLVNTEAFF.

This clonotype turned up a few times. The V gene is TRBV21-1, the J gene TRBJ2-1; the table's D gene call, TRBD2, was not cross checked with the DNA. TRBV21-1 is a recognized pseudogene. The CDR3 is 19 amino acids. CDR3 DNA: TGTGCCAGCACCCACCCCGTCGGGACTAGCCCAGAACAAACGAATGAGCAGTTCTTC. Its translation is CASTHPVGTSPEQTNEQFF.

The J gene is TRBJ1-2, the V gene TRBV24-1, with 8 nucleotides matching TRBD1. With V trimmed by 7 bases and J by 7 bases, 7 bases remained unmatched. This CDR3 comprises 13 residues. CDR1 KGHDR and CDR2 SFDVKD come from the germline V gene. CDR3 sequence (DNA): TGTGCCACCAGCCCCGGACAGGGCGGTGGCTACACCTTC. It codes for CATSPGQGGGYTF.

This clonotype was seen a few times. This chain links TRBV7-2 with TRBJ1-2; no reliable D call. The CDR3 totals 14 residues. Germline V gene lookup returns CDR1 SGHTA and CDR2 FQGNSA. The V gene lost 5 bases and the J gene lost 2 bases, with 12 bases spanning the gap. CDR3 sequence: CASSTGPSNYGYTF. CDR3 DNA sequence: TGTGCCAGCAGCACCGGGCCGTCGAACTATGGCTACACCTTC.

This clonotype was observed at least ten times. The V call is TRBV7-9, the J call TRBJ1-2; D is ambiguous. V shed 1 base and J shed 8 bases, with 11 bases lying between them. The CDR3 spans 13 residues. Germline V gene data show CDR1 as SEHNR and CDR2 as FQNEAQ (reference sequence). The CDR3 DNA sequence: TGTGCCAGCAGCTTAGACGATTTCGCCGGCTACACCTTC. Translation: CASSLDDFAGYTF.

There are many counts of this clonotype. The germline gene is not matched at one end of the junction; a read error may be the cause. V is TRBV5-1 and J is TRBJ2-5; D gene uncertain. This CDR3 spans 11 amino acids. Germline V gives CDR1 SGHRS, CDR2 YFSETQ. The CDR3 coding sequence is TGTGCCAGCAGCGTTCAAGAGACCCAGTACTTC. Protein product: CASSVQETQYF.

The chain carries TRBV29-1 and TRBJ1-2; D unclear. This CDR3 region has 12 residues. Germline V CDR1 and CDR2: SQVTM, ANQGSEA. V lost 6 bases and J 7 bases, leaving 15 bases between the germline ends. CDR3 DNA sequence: TGCAGCGTGGATGGTGCGGCAGGTGGCTACACCTTC. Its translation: CSVDGAAGGYTF.

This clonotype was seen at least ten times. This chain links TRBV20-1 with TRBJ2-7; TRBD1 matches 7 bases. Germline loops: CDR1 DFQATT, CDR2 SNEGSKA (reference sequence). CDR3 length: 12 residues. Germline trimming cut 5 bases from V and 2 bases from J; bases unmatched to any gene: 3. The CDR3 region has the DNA TGCAGTGCTTCGGGACAGACCTACGAGCAGTACTTC. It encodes CSASGQTYEQYF.

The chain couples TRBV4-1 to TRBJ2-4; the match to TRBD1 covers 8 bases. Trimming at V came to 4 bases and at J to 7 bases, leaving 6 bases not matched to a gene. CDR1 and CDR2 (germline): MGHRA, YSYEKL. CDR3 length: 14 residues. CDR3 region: CASSLRQGNNIQYF. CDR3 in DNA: TGCGCCAGCAGCCTTCGACAGGGGAATAACATTCAGTACTTC.

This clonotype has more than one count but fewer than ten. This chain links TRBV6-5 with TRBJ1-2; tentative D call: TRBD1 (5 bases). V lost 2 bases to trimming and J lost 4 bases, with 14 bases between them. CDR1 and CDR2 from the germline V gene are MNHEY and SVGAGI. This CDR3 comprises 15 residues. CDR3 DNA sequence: TGTGCCAGCAGTTACAGGGCAGGGTGGGGCTATGGCTACACCTTC. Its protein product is CASSYRAGWGYGYTF.

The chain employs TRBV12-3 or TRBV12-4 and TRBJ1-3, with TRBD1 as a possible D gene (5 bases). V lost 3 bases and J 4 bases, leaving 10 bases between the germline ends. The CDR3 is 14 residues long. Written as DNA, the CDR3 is TGTGCCAGCAGTTTTCGGGGGGAAGGAAACACCATATATTTT. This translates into CASSFRGEGNTIYF.

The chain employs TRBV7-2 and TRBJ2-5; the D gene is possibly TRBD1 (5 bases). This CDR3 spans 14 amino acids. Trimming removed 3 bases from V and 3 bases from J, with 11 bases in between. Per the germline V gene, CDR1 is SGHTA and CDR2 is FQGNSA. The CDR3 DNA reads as TGTGCCAGCAGCTTCGCACAGGCTGAAGAGACCCAGTACTTC. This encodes CASSFAQAEETQYF.

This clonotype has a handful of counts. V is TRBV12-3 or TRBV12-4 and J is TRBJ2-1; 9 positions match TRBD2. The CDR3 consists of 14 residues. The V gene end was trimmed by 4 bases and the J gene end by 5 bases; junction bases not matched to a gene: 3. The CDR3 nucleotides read TGTGCCAGCAGTTGGGGCGGGGGGGACAATGAGCAGTTCTTC. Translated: CASSWGGGDNEQFF.

CDR3 in DNA: TGCGCCAGCAGCTGGTCCGGAGACACAGATACGCAGTATTTT. Translating it yields CASSWSGDTDTQYF. This rearrangement joins TRBV5-1 to TRBJ2-3; D uncertain. The CDR3 spans 14 residues. The V end lost 3 bases, the J end lost 2 bases, and 10 bases lay between the germline ends. CDR1 and CDR2 (germline): SGHRS, YFSETQ.

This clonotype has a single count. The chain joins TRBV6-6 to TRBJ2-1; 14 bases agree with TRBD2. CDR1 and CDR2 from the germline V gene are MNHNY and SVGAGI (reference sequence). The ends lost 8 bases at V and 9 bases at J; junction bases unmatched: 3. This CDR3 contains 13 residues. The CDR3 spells CASGTSGGGEQFF. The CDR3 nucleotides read TGTGCCAGCGGGACTAGCGGGGGAGGTGAGCAGTTCTTC.